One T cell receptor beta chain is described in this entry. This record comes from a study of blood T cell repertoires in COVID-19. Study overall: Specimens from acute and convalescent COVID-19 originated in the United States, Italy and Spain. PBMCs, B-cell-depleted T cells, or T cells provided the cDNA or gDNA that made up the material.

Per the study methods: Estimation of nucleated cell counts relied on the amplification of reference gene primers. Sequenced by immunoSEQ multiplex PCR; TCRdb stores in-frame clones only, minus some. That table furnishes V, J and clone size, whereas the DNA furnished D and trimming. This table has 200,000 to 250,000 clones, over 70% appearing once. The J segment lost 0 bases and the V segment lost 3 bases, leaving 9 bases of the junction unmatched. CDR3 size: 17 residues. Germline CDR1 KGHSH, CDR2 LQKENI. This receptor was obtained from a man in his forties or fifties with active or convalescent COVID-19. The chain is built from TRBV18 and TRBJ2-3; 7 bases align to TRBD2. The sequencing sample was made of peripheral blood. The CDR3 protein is CASSPKGAGYSTDTQYF. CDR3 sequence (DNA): TGTGCCAGCTCACCCAAAGGAGCGGGGTATAGCACAGATACGCAGTATTTT.